These 18 T cell receptor beta chains came from one sample sequenced in a study of blood T cell repertoires in COVID-19 (TCRdb year 2020). Library construction relied on the immunoSEQ multiplex PCR assay. The source is immuneACCESS, and TCRdb retained only in-frame sequences with V and J called. Part of the clones is not carried over; for the studies checked, unresolved V genes explain less than half of this, and the remainder is unexplained. For this sample the table gives 150,000 to 200,000 clones, of which about nine tenths were detected only once. Together, the top ten hold roughly 0.56% of the sample. The material sequenced was peripheral blood. These receptors were obtained from a man aged 50 or older with acute or convalescent COVID-19.

This chain connects TRBV5-6 to TRBJ2-7; the D gene is possibly TRBD2 (7 bases). Germline values: CDR1 SGHDT, CDR2 YYEEEE. The CDR3 runs to 16 residues. Trimming took off 3 bases at V and 3 bases at J, with 19 bases between the two ends. The CDR3 region has the DNA TGTGCCAGCAGCTCGTGGGGGGGGACATCGCTCTACGAGCAGTACTTC. It specifies CASSSWGGTSLYEQYF.

This chain uses TRBV4-2 with TRBJ2-3; D might be TRBD2 (6 bases). Germline assignment: CDR1 LGHNA and CDR2 YNFKEQ. CDR3 size: 16 residues. Trimming took 0 bases from V and 1 from J, leaving 11 bases between them. CDR3 bases: TGTGCCAGCAGCCAAGACAGACTAGTGGGCACAGATACGCAGTATTTT. Translation: CASSQDRLVGTDTQYF.

The V call is TRBV19, the J call TRBJ2-1; 12 bases agree with TRBD2. Germline V gene sequence: CDR1 LNHDA, CDR2 SQIVND (reference sequence). V lost 7 bases, J lost 2 bases, and 3 bases stayed unmatched. This CDR3 comprises 15 residues. The DNA for the CDR3 is TGTGCCAGTATTAGGACTAGCGGGGCCTACAATGAGCAGTTCTTC. Encoded protein: CASIRTSGAYNEQFF.

The chain links TRBV2 to TRBJ2-2; D possibly corresponds to TRBD2 (5 bases). Germline V gene data show CDR1 as SNHLY and CDR2 as FYNNEI. With 1 base removed from V and 5 bases from J, the gap between germline ends came to 8 bases. This CDR3 has 14 amino acids. In DNA form, the CDR3 reads TGTGCCAGCAGTGAAGGGACTTTTACCGGGGAGCTGTTTTTT. Protein sequence: CASSEGTFTGELFF.

The chain recombines TRBV20-1 with TRBJ1-2; 8 bases match TRBD1. Looked up from germline, CDR1 is DFQATT and CDR2 is SNEGSKA (reference sequence). The CDR3 covers 15 residues. V shed 3 bases, J shed 6 bases, and the junction held 12 bases outside the gene matches. Here the CDR3 reads CSASFPLTGEHGYTF. Written as DNA, the CDR3 is TGCAGTGCTAGTTTCCCTTTGACAGGGGAACATGGCTACACCTTC.

The CDR3 nucleotides read TGTGCCACCAGCCCCGGCGGCGCGGGACTAGTTCATACTAGCACAGATACGCAGTATTTT. It codes for CATSPGGAGLVHTSTDTQYF. The chain carries TRBV24-1 and TRBJ2-3; 8 bases are shared with TRBD2. The V gene's germline CDR1 is KGHDR and CDR2 SFDVKD. The CDR3 is 20 amino acids. With V trimmed by 7 bases and J by 0 bases, 20 bases remained unmatched.

This chain connects TRBV7-9 to TRBJ2-7; TRBD1 matches at 8 bases. The CDR3 is 13 residues long. V dropped 5 bases and J dropped 6; count of bases not matched to a gene: 6. Per germline, CDR1 SEHNR and CDR2 FQNEAQ (reference sequence). CDR3 nucleotide sequence: TGTGCCAGCAGCCTTTCCGGGACAGGCGAGCAGTACGTC. Translating gives CASSLSGTGEQYV.

The chain joins TRBV2 to TRBJ2-3; TRBD1 is a possible D gene (5 bases). With 3 bases removed from V and 1 base from J, the gap between germline ends came to 14 bases. CDR1 is SNHLY and CDR2 is FYNNEI in the germline V gene. The CDR3 runs 16 residues. CDR3 amino acids: CASSDPRVTGTDTQYF. CDR3 nucleotide sequence: TGTGCCAGCAGTGACCCCAGGGTCACGGGCACAGATACGCAGTATTTT.

The rearrangement joins TRBV28 to TRBJ1-5; D gene uncertain. Trimming shortened V by 1 base and J by 0 bases, and 10 bases separated the two germline ends. The CDR3 contains 16 residues. CDR1 MDHEN and CDR2 SYDVKM come from the germline V gene. The CDR3 reads CASSLYPDYSNQPQHF. CDR3 sequence (DNA): TGTGCCAGCAGTTTATACCCAGATTATAGCAATCAGCCCCAGCATTTT. The whole variable domain, filled in from reference TRBV28 and TRBJ1-5, reads DVKVTQSSRYLVKRTGEKVFLECVQDMDHENMFWYRQDPGLGLRLIYFSYDVKMKEKGDIPEGYSVSREKKERFSLILESASTNQTSMYLCASSLYPDYSNQPQHFGDGTRLSIL.

The chain combines TRBV6-5 with TRBJ2-1, with TRBD2 identical over 12 bases. The CDR3 covers 15 residues. Trimming removed 7 bases from V and 7 bases from J; junction bases left unmatched: 8. CDR1 and CDR2 from the germline V gene are MNHEY and SVGAGI. Here the CDR3 reads CASTSTSGSYNEQFF. The CDR3 DNA sequence: TGTGCCAGCACCTCGACTAGCGGGAGTTATAATGAGCAGTTCTTC.

The CDR3 reads CASSLTQGTDEQYF. In DNA form, the CDR3 reads TGTGCCAGCAGTCTAACTCAGGGCACCGACGAGCAGTACTTC. V and J are TRBV28 and TRBJ2-7, with D perhaps TRBD1 (5 bases). The germline CDR1 and CDR2 sequences are MDHEN and SYDVKM. V was clipped by 5 bases and J by 5 bases, with 16 bases between them. The CDR3 contains 14 residues.

About this clone itself: This sample also contains other DNA sequences that code for the same CDR3. This chain connects TRBV5-6 to TRBJ2-7, with 7 bases aligning to TRBD2. Germline CDR1 SGHDT, CDR2 YYEEEE. Trimming removed 0 bases from V and 3 bases from J; junction bases left unmatched: 0. The CDR3 is 13 residues long. The CDR3 DNA reads TGTGCCAGCAGCTTGGCTAGCGGCTACGAGCAGTACTTC. Amino acid sequence: CASSLASGYEQYF.

The V and J genes are TRBV27 and TRBJ2-1; 7 bases agree with TRBD2. The junction had 5 bases not matched to a gene; V was cut back by 5 bases and J by 4 bases. CDR1 is MNHEY and CDR2 is SMNVEV in the germline V gene (reference sequence). This CDR3 region has 14 residues. This chain's CDR3 is CASSPASGYNEQFF. Written as DNA, the CDR3 is TGTGCCAGCAGTCCCGCTAGCGGATACAATGAGCAGTTCTTC.

Turning to this clone: This clone may be a read error of a much larger clone one base away. V gene TRBV7-9 combines with J gene TRBJ2-2, with TRBD1 as a possible D gene (5 bases). Per germline, CDR1 SEHNR and CDR2 FQNEAQ (reference sequence). The CDR3 runs 14 residues. Deletions cut 3 bases from V and 2 bases from J, with 7 bases between. CDR3 coding DNA: TGTGCCAGCAGCTTGCAGGGAAACACCGGGGAGCTGTTTTTT. Translation gives CASSLQGNTGELFF.

The chain has TRBV3-1 (or the pseudogene TRBV3-2) and TRBJ2-2; 8 bases align to TRBD1. The CDR3 loop spans 14 amino acids. Looked up from germline, CDR1 is LGHDT and CDR2 is YNNKEL (reference sequence). Germline trimming cut 2 bases from V and 6 bases from J; bases unmatched to any gene: 2. The chain's CDR3 is CASSQTDRAGELFF. In nucleotides, the CDR3 is TGTGCCAGCAGCCAAACGGACAGGGCCGGGGAGCTGTTTTTT.

This chain connects TRBV5-1 to TRBJ2-1, with TRBD2 identical over 12 bases. With 0 bases clipped from V and 5 bases from J, the junction kept 3 bases outside the gene matches. Germline CDR1 SGHRS, CDR2 YFSETQ. The CDR3 runs to 16 residues. The CDR3 DNA is TGCGCCAGCAGCTTGGGACTAGCGGGAGTGCACAATGAGCAGTTCTTC. It yields the protein CASSLGLAGVHNEQFF.

The chain recombines TRBV10-3 with TRBJ1-5, with D perhaps matching TRBD1 (6 bases). The germline V and J ends were trimmed by 8 bases and 0 bases, with 8 bases remaining between them. CDR3 length: 13 residues. Germline V gene lookup returns CDR1 ENHRY and CDR2 SYGVKD. For the CDR3, the DNA is TGTGCCATCGGACAGAATAGCAATCAGCCCCAGCATTTT. The encoded protein is CAIGQNSNQPQHF.

This clone was seen a few times. The chain uses TRBV28 and TRBJ2-2; 7 nucleotides agree with TRBD1. J lost 3 bases, V lost 2 bases, and 3 bases had no gene match. CDR3 length equals 15 residues. CDR1 is MDHEN, CDR2 SYDVKM, per germline. The DNA for the CDR3 is TGTGCCAGCAGTTTAAGGGGGCTAGACACCGGGGAGCTGTTTTTT. This translates into CASSLRGLDTGELFF.